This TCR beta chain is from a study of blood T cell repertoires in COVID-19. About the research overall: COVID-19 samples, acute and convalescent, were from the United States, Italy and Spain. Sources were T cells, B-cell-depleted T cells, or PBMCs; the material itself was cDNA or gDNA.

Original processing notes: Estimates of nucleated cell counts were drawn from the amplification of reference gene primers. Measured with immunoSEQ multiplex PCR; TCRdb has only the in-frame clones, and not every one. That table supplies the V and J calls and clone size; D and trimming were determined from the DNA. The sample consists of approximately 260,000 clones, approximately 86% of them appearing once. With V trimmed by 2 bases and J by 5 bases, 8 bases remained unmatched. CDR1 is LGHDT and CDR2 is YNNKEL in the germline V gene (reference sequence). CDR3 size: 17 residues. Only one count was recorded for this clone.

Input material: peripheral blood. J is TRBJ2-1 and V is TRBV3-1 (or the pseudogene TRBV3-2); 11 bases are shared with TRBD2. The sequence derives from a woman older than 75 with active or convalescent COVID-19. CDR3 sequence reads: CASSQILSSGGNNEQFF. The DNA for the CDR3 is TGTGCCAGCAGCCAAATACTATCTAGCGGGGGGAACAATGAGCAGTTCTTC.